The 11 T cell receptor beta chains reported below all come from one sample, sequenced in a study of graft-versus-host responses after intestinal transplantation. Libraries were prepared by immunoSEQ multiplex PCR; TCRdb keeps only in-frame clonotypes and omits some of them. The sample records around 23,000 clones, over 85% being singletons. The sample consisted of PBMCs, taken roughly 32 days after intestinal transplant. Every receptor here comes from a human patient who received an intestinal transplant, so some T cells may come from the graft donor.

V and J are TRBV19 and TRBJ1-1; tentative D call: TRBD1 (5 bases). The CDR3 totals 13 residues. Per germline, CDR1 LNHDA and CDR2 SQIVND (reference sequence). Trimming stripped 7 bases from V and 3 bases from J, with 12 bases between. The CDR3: CASTPGQYTEAFF. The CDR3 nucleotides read TGTGCCAGTACCCCAGGGCAGTACACTGAAGCTTTCTTT. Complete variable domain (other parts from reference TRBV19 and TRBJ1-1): DGGITQSPKYLFRKEGQNVTLSCEQNLNHDAMYWYRQDPGQGLRLIYYSQIVNDFQKGDIAEGYSVSREKKESFPLTVTSAQKNPTAFYLCASTPGQYTEAFFGQGTRLTVV.

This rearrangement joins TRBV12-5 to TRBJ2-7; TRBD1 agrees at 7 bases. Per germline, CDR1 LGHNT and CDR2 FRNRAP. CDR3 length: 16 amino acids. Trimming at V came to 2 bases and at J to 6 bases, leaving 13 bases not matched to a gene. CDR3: CASGLPPATGMGEQYF. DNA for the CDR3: TGTGCTAGTGGTTTGCCCCCCGCGACAGGGATGGGCGAGCAGTACTTC.

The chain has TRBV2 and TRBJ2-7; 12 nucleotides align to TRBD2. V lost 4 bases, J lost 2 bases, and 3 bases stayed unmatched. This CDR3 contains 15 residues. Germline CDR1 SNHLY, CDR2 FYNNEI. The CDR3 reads CASSAASGRAYEQYF. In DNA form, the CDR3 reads TGTGCCAGCAGTGCGGCTAGCGGGAGGGCCTACGAGCAGTACTTC.

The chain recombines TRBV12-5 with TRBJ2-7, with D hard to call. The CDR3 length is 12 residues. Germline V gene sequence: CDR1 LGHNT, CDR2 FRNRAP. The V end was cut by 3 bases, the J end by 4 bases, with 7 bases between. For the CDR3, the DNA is TGTGCTAGTGGTTTCGGCGGATACGAGCAGTACTTC. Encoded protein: CASGFGGYEQYF. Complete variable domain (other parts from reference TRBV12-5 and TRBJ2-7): DARVTQTPRHKVTEMGQEVTMRCQPILGHNTVFWYRQTMMQGLELLAYFRNRAPLDDSGMPKDRFSAEMPDATLATLKIQPSEPRDSAVYFCASGFGGYEQYFGPGTRLTVT.

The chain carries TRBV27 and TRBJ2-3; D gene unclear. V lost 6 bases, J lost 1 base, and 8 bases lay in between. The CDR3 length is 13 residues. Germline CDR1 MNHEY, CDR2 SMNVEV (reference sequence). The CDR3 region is CASRHTGTDTQYF. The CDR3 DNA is TGTGCCAGCAGACACACCGGCACAGATACGCAGTATTTT.

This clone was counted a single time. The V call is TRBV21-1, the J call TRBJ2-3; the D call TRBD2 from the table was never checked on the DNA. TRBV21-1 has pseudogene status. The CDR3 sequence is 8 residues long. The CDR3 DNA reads TGTGCCAGCACCTTCCAGTATTTT. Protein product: CASTFQYF.

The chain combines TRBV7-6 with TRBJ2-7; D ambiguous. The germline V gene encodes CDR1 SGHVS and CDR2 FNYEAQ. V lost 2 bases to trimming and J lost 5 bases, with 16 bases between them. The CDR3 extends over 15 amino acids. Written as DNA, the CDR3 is TGTGCCAGCAGCTTAACCACGGATAGTCTCAACGAGCAGTACTTC. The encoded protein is CASSLTTDSLNEQYF. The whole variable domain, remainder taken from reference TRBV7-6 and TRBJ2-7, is GAGVSQSPRYKVTKRGQDVALRCDPISGHVSLYWYRQALGQGPEFLTYFNYEAQQDKSGLPNDRFSAERPEGSISTLTIQRTEQRDSAMYRCASSLTTDSLNEQYFGPGTRLTVT.

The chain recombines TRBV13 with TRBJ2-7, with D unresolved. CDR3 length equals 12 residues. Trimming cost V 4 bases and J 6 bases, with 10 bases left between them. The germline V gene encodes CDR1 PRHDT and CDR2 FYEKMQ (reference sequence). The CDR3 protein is CASSYVSREQYF. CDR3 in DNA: TGTGCCAGCAGCTATGTTAGCCGCGAGCAGTACTTC.

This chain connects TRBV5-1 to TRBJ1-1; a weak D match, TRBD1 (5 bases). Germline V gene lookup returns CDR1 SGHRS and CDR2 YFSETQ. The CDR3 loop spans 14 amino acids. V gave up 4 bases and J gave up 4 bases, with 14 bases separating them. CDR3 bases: TGCGCCAGCAGCCCTTCTCAGGGAATCACTGAAGCTTTCTTT. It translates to CASSPSQGITEAFF.

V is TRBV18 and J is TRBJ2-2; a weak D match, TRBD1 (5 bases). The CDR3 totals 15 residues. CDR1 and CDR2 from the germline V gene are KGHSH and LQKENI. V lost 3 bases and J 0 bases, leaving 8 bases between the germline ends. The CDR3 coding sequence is TGTGCCAGCTCACCGACAGACACGAACACCGGGGAGCTGTTTTTT. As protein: CASSPTDTNTGELFF.

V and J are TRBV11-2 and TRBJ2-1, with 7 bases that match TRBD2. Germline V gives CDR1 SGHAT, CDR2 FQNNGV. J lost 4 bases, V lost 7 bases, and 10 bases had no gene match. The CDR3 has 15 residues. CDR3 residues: CASTMEASGYNEQFF. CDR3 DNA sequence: TGTGCCAGCACCATGGAGGCTAGCGGTTACAATGAGCAGTTCTTC.